The clone carrying this TCR beta chain was observed at least ten times. Its antigen is undetermined. The data were taken from a study of T-cell memory formation after mild COVID-19. General study findings and limits: Pre-infection memory showed some responding clones, and this suggested that cross-reactive memory joined. For second-wave clones that peaked at day 37, SARS-CoV-2 specificity went unverified.

Germline V gene sequence: CDR1 MNHEY, CDR2 SVGAGI. V dropped 6 bases and J dropped 3 bases, with 15 bases sitting between them. CDR3 length: 15 amino acids. MiXCR, applied by TCRdb to the 5' RACE reads, yields one record per CDR3 protein. The sample includes over 10,000 distinct CDR3 sequences, approximately 12% seen only once; the top ten take about 49%. This sequence joins TRBV6-5 and TRBJ1-3; D is unclear. The specimen was PBMCs or a T cell subset sorted from them (not recorded which). The receptor was isolated from an adult woman who had mild COVID-19 (a few samples of this study predate the infection). Cell type and time point are not known. In nucleotides, the CDR3 is TGTGCCAGCAGGTCACCCCTCGGGCATGGAAACACCATATATTTT. This sequence encodes CASRSPLGHGNTIYF.